These 7 T cell receptor beta chains were all obtained from the same sample, sequenced in a study of blood T cell repertoires in COVID-19. The table came from immunoSEQ multiplex PCR; TCRdb's copy has only in-frame clones and leaves some out. Among about 44,000 clones listed, 80% to 90% were seen once. Sequenced sample: peripheral blood. These receptors were obtained from a man aged 70-80 years with active COVID-19.

The chain combines TRBV11-1 with TRBJ2-1, with D perhaps TRBD1 (6 bases). V lost 1 base to trimming and J lost 3 bases, with 10 bases between them. CDR3 size: 15 residues. Germline values: CDR1 SGHAT, CDR2 FQDESV (reference sequence). The CDR3 nucleotides are TGTGCCAGCAGCTTAGACAGGGAATACTACAATGAGCAGTTCTTC. Translating gives CASSLDREYYNEQFF.

The chain is built from TRBV5-4 and TRBJ2-2, with D unclear. Trimming left V 0 bases short and J 2 bases short, with 5 bases between. Germline values: CDR1 SGHNT, CDR2 YYREEE (reference sequence). The CDR3 sequence is 14 residues long. The CDR3 loop is CASSLGGNTGELFF. The CDR3 bases are TGTGCCAGCAGCTTGGGCGGTAACACCGGGGAGCTGTTTTTT.

This chain links TRBV18 with TRBJ2-1; the match to TRBD2 covers 10 bases. V shed 3 bases, J shed 7 bases, and the junction held 18 bases outside the gene matches. This CDR3 has 19 amino acids. Germline assignment: CDR1 KGHSH and CDR2 LQKENI. The CDR3 is CASSPIAPLAGVLGNEQFF. In nucleotides, the CDR3 is TGTGCCAGCTCACCGATAGCCCCCCTAGCGGGGGTCCTGGGAAATGAGCAGTTCTTC.

The chain couples TRBV11-3 to TRBJ2-3; perhaps TRBD2 as D (6 bases). The ends were cut back, 2 bases at V and 3 bases at J, with 9 bases in the middle. CDR1 SGHNT and CDR2 YENEEA come from the germline V gene. The CDR3 is 14 residues long. Here the CDR3 DNA reads TGTGCCAGCAGCTTACTGGGGGGAACAGATACGCAGTATTTT. It translates to CASSLLGGTDTQYF.

V usage is TRBV19 and J usage is TRBJ2-1; D may be TRBD1 (5 bases). This CDR3 is built from 14 residues. The V end was cut by 7 bases, the J end by 5 bases, with 15 bases between. Per germline, CDR1 LNHDA and CDR2 SQIVND (reference sequence). CDR3: CASTPQGKNNEQFF. The CDR3 DNA sequence: TGTGCCAGTACCCCGCAGGGTAAGAACAATGAGCAGTTCTTC.

The chain joins TRBV11-3 to TRBJ2-5, with D perhaps TRBD2 (6 bases). There are 14 residues in the CDR3. From germline, CDR1 is SGHNT and CDR2 YENEEA. V was pared by 2 bases and J by 5 bases, with 12 bases between. CDR3 sequence (DNA): TGTGCCAGCAGCTTACAGGGTCGGGAGGAGACCCAGTACTTC. This codes for CASSLQGREETQYF. Full variable domain (missing parts from reference TRBV11-3 and TRBJ2-5): EAGVVQSPRYKIIEKKQPVAFWCNPISGHNTLYWYLQNLGQGPELLIRYENEEAVDDSQLPKDRFSAERLKGVDSTLKIQPAELGDSAVYLCASSLQGREETQYFGPGTRLLVL.

J is TRBJ1-4 and V is TRBV18; D possibly corresponds to TRBD1 (5 bases). CDR1 KGHSH and CDR2 LQKENI come from the germline V gene. There are 14 residues in the CDR3. V gave up 5 bases and J gave up 6 bases, with 13 bases separating them. The CDR3 coding sequence is TGTGCCAGCTCAAATCCAGGGTTCGATGAAAAACTGTTTTTT. This encodes CASSNPGFDEKLFF.